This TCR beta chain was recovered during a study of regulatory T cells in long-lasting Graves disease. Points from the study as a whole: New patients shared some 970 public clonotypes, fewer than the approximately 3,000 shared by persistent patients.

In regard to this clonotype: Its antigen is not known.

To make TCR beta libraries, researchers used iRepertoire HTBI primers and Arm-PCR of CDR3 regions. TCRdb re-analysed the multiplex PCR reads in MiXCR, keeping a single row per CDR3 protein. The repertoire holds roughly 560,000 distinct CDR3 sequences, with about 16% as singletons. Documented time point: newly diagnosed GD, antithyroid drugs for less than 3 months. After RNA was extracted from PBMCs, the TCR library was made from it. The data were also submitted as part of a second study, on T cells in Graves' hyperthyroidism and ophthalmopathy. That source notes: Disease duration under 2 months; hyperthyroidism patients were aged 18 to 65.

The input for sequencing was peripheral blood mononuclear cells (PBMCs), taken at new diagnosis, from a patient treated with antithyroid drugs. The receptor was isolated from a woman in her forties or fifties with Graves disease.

The CDR3 sequence: CSARDWESSGNTIYF. The CDR3 DNA follows: TGCAGTGCTAGAGATTGGGAGAGCTCTGGAAACACCATATATTTT. This chain joins TRBV20-1 and TRBJ1-3; the D is unclear. Germline values: CDR1 DFQATT, CDR2 SNEGSKA (reference sequence). V was cut by 0 bases and J by 0 bases, with 9 bases left in between. This CDR3 contains 15 residues.